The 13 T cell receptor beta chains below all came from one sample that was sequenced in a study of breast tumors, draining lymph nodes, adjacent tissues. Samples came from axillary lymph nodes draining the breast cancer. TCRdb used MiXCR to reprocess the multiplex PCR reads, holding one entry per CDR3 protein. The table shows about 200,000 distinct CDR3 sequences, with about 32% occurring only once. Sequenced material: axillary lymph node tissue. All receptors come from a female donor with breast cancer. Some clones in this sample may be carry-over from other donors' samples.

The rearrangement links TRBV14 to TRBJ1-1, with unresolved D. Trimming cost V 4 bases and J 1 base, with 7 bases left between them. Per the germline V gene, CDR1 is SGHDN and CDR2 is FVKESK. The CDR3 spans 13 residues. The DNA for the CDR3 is TGTGCCAGCAGCCCGTCCGGGAACACTGAAGCTTTCTTT. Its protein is CASSPSGNTEAFF.

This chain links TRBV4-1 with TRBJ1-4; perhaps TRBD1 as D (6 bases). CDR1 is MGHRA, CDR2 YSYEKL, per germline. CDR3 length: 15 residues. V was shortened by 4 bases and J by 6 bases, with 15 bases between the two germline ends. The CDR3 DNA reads TGCGCCAGCAGCCCCGACAGGTTTTCGGATGAAAAACTGTTTTTT. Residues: CASSPDRFSDEKLFF.

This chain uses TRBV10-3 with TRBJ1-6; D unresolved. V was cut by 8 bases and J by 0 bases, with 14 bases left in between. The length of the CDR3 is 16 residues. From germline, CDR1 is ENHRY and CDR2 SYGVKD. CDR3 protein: CAIGGSTVSYNSPLHF. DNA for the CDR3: TGTGCCATCGGTGGAAGCACCGTCTCCTATAATTCACCCCTCCACTTT.

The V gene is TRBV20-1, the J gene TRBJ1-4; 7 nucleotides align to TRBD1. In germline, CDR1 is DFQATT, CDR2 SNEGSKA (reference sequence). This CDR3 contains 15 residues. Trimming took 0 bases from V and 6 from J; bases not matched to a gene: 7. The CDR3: CSAREAGTVDEKLFF. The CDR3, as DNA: TGCAGTGCTAGAGAGGCCGGGACAGTAGATGAAAAACTGTTTTTT.

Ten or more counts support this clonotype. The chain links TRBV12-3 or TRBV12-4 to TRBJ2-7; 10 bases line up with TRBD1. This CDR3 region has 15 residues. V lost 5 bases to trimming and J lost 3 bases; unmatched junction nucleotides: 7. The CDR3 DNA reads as TGTGCCAGCAGTCTGGGGACAGGGGCCCTCTACGAGCAGTACTTC. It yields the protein CASSLGTGALYEQYF.

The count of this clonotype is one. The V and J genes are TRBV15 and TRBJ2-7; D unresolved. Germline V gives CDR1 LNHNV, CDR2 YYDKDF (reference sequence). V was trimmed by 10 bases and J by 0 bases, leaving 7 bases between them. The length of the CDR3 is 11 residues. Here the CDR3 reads CARGVSYEQYF. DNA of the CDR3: TGTGCCAGAGGAGTCTCCTACGAGCAGTACTTC.

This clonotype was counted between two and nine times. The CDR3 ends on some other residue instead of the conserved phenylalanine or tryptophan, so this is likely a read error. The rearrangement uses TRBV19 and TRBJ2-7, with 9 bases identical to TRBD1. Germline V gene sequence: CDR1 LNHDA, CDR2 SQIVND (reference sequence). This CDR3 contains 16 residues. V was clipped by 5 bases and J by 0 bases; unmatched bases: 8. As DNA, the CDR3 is TGTGCCAGTAGTTCCCCCGGGACAGGGAGCTCCTACGAGCAGTACTCC. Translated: CASSSPGTGSSYEQYS.

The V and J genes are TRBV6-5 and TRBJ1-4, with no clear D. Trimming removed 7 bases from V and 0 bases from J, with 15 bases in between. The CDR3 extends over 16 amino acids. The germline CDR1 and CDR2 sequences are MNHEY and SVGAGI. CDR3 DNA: TGTGCCAGCAAGGTATCCGATGGAGCAACTAATGAAAAACTGTTTTTT. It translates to CASKVSDGATNEKLFF.

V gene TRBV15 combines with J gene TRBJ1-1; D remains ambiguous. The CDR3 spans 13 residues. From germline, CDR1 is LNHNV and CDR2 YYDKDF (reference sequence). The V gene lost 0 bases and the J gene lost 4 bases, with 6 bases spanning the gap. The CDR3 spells CATSRDRSTEAFF. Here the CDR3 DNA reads TGTGCCACCAGCAGAGATCGGAGCACTGAAGCTTTCTTT.

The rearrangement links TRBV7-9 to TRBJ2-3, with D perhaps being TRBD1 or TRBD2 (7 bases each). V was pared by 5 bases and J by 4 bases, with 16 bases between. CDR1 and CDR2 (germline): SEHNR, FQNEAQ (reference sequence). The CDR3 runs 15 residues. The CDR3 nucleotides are TGTGCCAGCAGCCCCAGGGGGAGCGGGGCAGATACGCAGTATTTT. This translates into CASSPRGSGADTQYF.

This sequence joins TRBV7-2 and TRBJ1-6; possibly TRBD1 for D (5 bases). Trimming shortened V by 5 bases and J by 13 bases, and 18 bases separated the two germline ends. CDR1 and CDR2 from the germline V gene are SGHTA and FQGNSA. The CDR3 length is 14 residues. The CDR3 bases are TGTGCCAGCAGCGAGGGCAGGGTAGCCTCCCCCCTCCACTTT. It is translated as CASSEGRVASPLHF.

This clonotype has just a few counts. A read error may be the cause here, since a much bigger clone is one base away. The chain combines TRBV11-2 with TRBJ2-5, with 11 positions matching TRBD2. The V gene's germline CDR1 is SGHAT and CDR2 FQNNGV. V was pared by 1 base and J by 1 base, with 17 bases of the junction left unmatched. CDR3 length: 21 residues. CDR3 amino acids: CASSLVQSAYASGRPQETQYF. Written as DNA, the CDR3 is TGTGCCAGCAGCTTAGTTCAGAGTGCCTACGCTAGCGGGAGGCCCCAAGAGACCCAGTACTTC.

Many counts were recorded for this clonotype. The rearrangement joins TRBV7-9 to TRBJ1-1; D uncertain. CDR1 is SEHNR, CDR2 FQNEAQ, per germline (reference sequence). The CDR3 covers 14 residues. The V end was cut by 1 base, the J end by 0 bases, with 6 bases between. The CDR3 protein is CASSLGQMNTEAFF. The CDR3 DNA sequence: TGTGCCAGCAGCTTAGGTCAGATGAACACTGAAGCTTTCTTT.